A single sample gave rise to the 19 T cell receptor beta chains below, sequenced in a study of PD-L1 blockade in urothelial cancer. Time point reported: peripheral blood 6 weeks after treatment start. TCRdb keeps only in-frame clones here, not all; method: immunoSEQ multiplex PCR. The repertoire holds about 38,000 clones, with less than 90% as singletons. The sequencing used PBMCs, collected around atezolizumab (anti-PD-L1) treatment. These TCRs come from a man in his sixties with urothelial cancer.

This chain connects TRBV28 to TRBJ1-6; no firm D call. Germline-derived CDR1 and CDR2 are MDHEN and SYDVKM. Trimming took off 7 bases at V and 5 bases at J, with 12 bases between the two ends. The CDR3 contains 14 residues. The CDR3 bases are TGTGCCAGCACACCCCCGGGAAATAATTCACCCCTCCACTTT. Its protein product is CASTPPGNNSPLHF.

The V call is TRBV29-1, the J call TRBJ2-5, with D hard to call. V was trimmed by 2 bases and J by 2 bases, leaving 6 bases between them. The CDR3 has 12 residues. Per the germline V gene, CDR1 is SQVTM and CDR2 is ANQGSEA. In DNA, the CDR3 is TGCAGCGTTGAATTCAGGCAAGAGACCCAGTACTTC. It specifies CSVEFRQETQYF.

The rearrangement uses TRBV29-1 and TRBJ2-2; maybe TRBD2 (5 bases). V lost 7 bases to trimming and J lost 1 base, with 13 bases between them. CDR1 SQVTM and CDR2 ANQGSEA come from the germline V gene. The CDR3 is 14 residues long. CDR3 region: CSAQSSGNTGELFF. In DNA, the CDR3 is TGCAGCGCGCAATCGAGCGGGAACACCGGGGAGCTGTTTTTT.

The gene calls are TRBV18 and TRBJ2-2; TRBD2 aligns across 7 bases. Per the germline V gene, CDR1 is KGHSH and CDR2 is LQKENI. V shed 3 bases, J shed 1 base, and the junction held 5 bases outside the gene matches. CDR3 size: 16 residues. CDR3 region: CASSPFQRENTGELFF. The CDR3 bases are TGTGCCAGCTCACCTTTCCAGCGGGAGAACACCGGGGAGCTGTTTTTT.

The gene calls are TRBV2 and TRBJ2-3; no firm D call. The germline V gene encodes CDR1 SNHLY and CDR2 FYNNEI. V dropped 5 bases and J dropped 7 bases, with 13 bases sitting between them. The CDR3 consists of 13 residues. CDR3 loop: CASSSEVHNTQYF. The CDR3 coding sequence is TGTGCCAGCAGTTCCGAGGTTCACAATACGCAGTATTTT.

The chain is built from TRBV6-5 and TRBJ1-2, with D perhaps matching TRBD1 (6 bases). Germline V gene sequence: CDR1 MNHEY, CDR2 SVGAGI. This CDR3 has 15 residues. V lost 4 bases to trimming and J lost 1 base, with 13 bases between them. CDR3 bases: TGTGCCAGCAGTTTACGGGGGGCTGTTAACTATGGCTACACCTTC. Its translation is CASSLRGAVNYGYTF.

The chain links TRBV5-4 to TRBJ1-6, with D perhaps TRBD1 (5 bases). V was trimmed by 0 bases and J by 9 bases, leaving 16 bases between them. The CDR3 sequence is 16 residues long. CDR1 and CDR2 from the germline V gene are SGHNT and YYREEE (reference sequence). Here the CDR3 reads CASSLGGGTGGSPLHF. The CDR3 coding sequence is TGTGCCAGCAGCTTGGGGGGCGGGACGGGGGGTTCACCCCTCCACTTT.

This chain joins TRBV6-1 and TRBJ2-3; TRBD2 aligns across 7 bases. Trimming cost V 8 bases and J 4 bases; bases outside gene matches: 12. Germline V lookup: CDR1 MNHNS, CDR2 SASEGT. This CDR3 region has 15 residues. CDR3 bases: TGTGCCAGCCTCCGTTTGCCGGCGGGGGCAGATACGCAGTATTTT. Protein sequence: CASLRLPAGADTQYF.

The chain employs TRBV29-1 and TRBJ2-3; TRBD2 is a possible D gene (6 bases). The CDR3 spans 13 residues. CDR1 is SQVTM, CDR2 ANQGSEA, per germline. Trimming removed 8 bases from V and 0 bases from J, with 12 bases in between. CDR3 nucleotides: TGCAGCACCCGGGGGACTAGCACAGATACGCAGTATTTT. Its translation is CSTRGTSTDTQYF.

The chain employs TRBV6-6 and TRBJ1-5, with 8 positions matching TRBD1. Germline lookup yields CDR1 MNHNY and CDR2 SVGAGI (reference sequence). This CDR3 comprises 14 residues. V gave up 5 bases and J gave up 4 bases; unmatched junction bases: 4. The CDR3 DNA follows: TGTGCCAGCAGTCAAACAGGGGGAAATCAGCCCCAGCATTTT. It specifies CASSQTGGNQPQHF.

This chain joins TRBV18 and TRBJ2-7; D is perhaps TRBD1 (8 bases). V lost 3 bases and J lost 5, with 14 bases in between. Germline V gene sequence: CDR1 KGHSH, CDR2 LQKENI. The CDR3 consists of 14 residues. The chain's CDR3 is CASSPRQGTNEQYF. Here the CDR3 DNA reads TGTGCCAGCTCACCTAGACAGGGGACTAACGAGCAGTACTTC.

This chain joins TRBV5-1 and TRBJ2-2; the D gene is possibly TRBD1 (7 bases). The germline CDR1 and CDR2 sequences are SGHRS and YFSETQ. The ends were cut back, 4 bases at V and 3 bases at J, with 16 bases in the middle. The CDR3 has 16 amino acids. The CDR3 protein is CASSIAGGSDTGELFF. CDR3 DNA sequence: TGCGCCAGCAGCATAGCAGGGGGGTCGGACACCGGGGAGCTGTTTTTT.

The rearrangement links TRBV5-6 to TRBJ1-3; 9 nucleotides line up with TRBD1. The germline V gene encodes CDR1 SGHDT and CDR2 YYEEEE. The CDR3 consists of 16 residues. V was pared by 0 bases and J by 8 bases, with 9 bases of the junction left unmatched. For the CDR3, the DNA is TGTGCCAGCAGCTTGGGACCGGGACAGGGTATCTACACCATATATTTT. Translation: CASSLGPGQGIYTIYF.

The CDR3 reads CASRQTTGFGSYEQYF. CDR3 in DNA: TGTGCCAGCAGGCAGACTACAGGGTTCGGGTCCTACGAGCAGTACTTC. V and J are TRBV9 and TRBJ2-7, with a possible D match to TRBD1 (6 bases). The CDR3 consists of 16 residues. Germline V lookup: CDR1 SGDLS, CDR2 YYNGEE. Trimming removed 5 bases from V and 1 base from J, with 19 bases in between.

The gene calls are TRBV5-1 and TRBJ2-7; tentatively, D is TRBD2 (6 bases). Germline-derived CDR1 and CDR2 are SGHRS and YFSETQ. V lost 4 bases and J lost 3, with 17 bases in between. CDR3 size: 15 residues. CDR3 amino acids: CASSGMWRGLYEQYF. The CDR3 DNA follows: TGCGCCAGCAGCGGGATGTGGAGGGGACTCTACGAGCAGTACTTC.

The rearrangement links TRBV5-1 to TRBJ2-1; weak D call: TRBD1 (5 bases). Trimming stripped 0 bases from V and 8 bases from J, with 9 bases between. This CDR3 has 13 amino acids. Looked up from germline, CDR1 is SGHRS and CDR2 is YFSETQ. The CDR3 DNA follows: TGCGCCAGCAGCTTGGGCAGGGCCGATGAGCAGTTCTTC. Translating gives CASSLGRADEQFF. Filled out from reference TRBV5-1 and TRBJ2-1, the complete variable domain reads KAGVTQTPRYLIKTRGQQVTLSCSPISGHRSVSWYQQTPGQGLQFLFEYFSETQRNKGNFPGRFSGRQFSNSRSEMNVSTLELGDSALYLCASSLGRADEQFFGPGTRLTVL.

The V gene is TRBV29-1, the J gene TRBJ1-2, with a weak D call TRBD1 (6 bases). V was trimmed by 6 bases and J by 5 bases, leaving 13 bases between them. This CDR3 has 12 residues. Germline CDR1 and CDR2: SQVTM and ANQGSEA. In DNA, the CDR3 is TGCAGCGTGGCACAGGGTTTGTATGGCTACACCTTC. It translates to CSVAQGLYGYTF.

The rearrangement uses TRBV18 and TRBJ1-5; the match to TRBD1 covers 7 bases. The CDR3 is 16 amino acids. Germline loops: CDR1 KGHSH, CDR2 LQKENI. The V and J ends lost 3 bases and 10 bases, in that order; junction bases with no gene match: 15. CDR3 protein: CASSPRDSAGFEPQHF. CDR3 coding DNA: TGTGCCAGCTCACCCCGGGACAGCGCCGGGTTTGAACCCCAGCATTTT.

The chain recombines TRBV30 with TRBJ2-1, with 16 bases aligning to TRBD2. V gave up 2 bases and J gave up 5 bases; unmatched junction bases: 12. CDR1 and CDR2 from the germline V gene are GTSNPN and SVGIG (reference sequence). The CDR3 runs to 19 residues. CDR3 in DNA: TGTGCCTGGAGTCAACCCTTGGGACTAGCGGGGGGGCGTCACAATGAGCAGTTCTTC. Translation: CAWSQPLGLAGGRHNEQFF.